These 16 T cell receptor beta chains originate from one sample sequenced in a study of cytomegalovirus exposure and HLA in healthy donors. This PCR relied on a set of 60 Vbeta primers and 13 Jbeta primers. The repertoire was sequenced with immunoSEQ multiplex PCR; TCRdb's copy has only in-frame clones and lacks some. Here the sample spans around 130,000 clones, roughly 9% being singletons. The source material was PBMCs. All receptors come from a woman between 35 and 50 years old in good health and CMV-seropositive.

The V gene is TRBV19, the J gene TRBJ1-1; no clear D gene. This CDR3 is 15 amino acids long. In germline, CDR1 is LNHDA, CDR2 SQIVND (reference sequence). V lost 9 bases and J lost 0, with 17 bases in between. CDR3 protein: CASLPLAGMNTEAFF. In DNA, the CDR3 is TGTGCCAGCCTCCCATTGGCGGGGATGAACACTGAAGCTTTCTTT.

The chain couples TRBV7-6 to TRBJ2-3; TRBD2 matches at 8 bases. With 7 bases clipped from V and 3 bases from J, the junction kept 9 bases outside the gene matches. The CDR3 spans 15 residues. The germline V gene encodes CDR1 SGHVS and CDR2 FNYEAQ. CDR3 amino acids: CASTGGGPGTDTQYF. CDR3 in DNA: TGTGCCAGCACGGGCGGGGGGCCGGGTACAGATACGCAGTATTTT.

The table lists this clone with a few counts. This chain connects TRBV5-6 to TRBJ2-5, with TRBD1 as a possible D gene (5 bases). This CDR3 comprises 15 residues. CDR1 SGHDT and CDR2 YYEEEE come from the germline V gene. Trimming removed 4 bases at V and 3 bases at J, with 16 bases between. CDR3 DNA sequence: TGTGCCAGCAGCATAAGCCCCCAGGGTGAAGAGACCCAGTACTTC. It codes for CASSISPQGEETQYF.

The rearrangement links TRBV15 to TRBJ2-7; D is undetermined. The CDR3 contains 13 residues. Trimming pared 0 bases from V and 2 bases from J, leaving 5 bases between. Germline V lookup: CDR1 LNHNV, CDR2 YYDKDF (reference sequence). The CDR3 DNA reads TGTGCCACCAGCAGAGACAGGCCCTACGAGCAGTACTTC. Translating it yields CATSRDRPYEQYF.

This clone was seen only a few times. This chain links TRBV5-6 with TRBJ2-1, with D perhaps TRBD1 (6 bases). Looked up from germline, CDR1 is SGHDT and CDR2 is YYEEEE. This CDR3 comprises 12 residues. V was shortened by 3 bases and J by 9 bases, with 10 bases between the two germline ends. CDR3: CASSWTVLEQFF. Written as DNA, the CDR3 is TGTGCCAGCAGCTGGACAGTCCTTGAGCAGTTCTTC. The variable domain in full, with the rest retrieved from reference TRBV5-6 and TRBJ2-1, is DAGVTQSPTHLIKTRGQQVTLRCSPKSGHDTVSWYQQALGQGPQFIFQYYEEEERQRGNFPDRFSGHQFPNYSSELNVNALLLGDSALYLCASSWTVLEQFFGPGTRLTVL.

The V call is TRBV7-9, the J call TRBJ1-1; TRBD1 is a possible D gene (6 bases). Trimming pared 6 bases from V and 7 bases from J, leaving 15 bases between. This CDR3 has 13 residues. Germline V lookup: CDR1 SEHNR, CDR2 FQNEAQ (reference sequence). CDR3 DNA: TGTGCCAGCAGATCTCCGGGACATGGTGAAGCTTTCTTT. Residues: CASRSPGHGEAFF.

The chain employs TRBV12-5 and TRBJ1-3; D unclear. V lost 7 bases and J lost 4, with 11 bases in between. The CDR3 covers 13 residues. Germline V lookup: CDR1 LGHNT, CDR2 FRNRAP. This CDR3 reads CASAGESGNTIYF. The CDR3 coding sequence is TGTGCTAGTGCCGGTGAATCAGGAAACACCATATATTTT. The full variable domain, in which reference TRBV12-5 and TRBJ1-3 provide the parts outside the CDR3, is DARVTQTPRHKVTEMGQEVTMRCQPILGHNTVFWYRQTMMQGLELLAYFRNRAPLDDSGMPKDRFSAEMPDATLATLKIQPSEPRDSAVYFCASAGESGNTIYFGEGSWLTVV.

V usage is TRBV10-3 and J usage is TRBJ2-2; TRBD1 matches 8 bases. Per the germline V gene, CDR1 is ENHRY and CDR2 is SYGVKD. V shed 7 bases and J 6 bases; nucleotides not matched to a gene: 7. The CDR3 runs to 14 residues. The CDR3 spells CAITRTGSAGELFF. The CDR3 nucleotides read TGTGCCATCACTAGGACAGGGTCTGCCGGGGAGCTGTTTTTT.

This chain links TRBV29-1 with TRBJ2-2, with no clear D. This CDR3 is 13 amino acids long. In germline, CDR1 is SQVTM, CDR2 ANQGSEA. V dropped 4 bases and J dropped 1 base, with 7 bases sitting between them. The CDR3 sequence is CSVVTGNTGELFF. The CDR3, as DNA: TGCAGCGTTGTTACGGGGAACACCGGGGAGCTGTTTTTT.

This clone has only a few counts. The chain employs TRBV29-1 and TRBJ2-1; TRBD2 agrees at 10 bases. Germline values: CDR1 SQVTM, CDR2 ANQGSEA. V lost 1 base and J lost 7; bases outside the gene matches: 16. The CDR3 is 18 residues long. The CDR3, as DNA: TGCAGCGTTGAAGTCCCCAGACTAGCGGGCGCCCCTTGGAATGAGCAGTTCTTC. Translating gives CSVEVPRLAGAPWNEQFF.

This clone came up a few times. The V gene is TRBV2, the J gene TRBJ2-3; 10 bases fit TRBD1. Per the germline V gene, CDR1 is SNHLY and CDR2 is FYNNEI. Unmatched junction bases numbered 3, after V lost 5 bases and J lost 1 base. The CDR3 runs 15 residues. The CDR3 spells CASSRQGAGTDTQYF. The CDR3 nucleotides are TGTGCCAGCAGTCGACAGGGGGCCGGCACAGATACGCAGTATTTT.

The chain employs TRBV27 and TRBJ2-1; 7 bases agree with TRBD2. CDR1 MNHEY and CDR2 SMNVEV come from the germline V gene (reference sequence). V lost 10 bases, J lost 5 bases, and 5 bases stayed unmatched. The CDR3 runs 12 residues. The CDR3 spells CAILGGNNEQFF. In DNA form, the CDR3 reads TGTGCCATCCTCGGGGGGAACAATGAGCAGTTCTTC.

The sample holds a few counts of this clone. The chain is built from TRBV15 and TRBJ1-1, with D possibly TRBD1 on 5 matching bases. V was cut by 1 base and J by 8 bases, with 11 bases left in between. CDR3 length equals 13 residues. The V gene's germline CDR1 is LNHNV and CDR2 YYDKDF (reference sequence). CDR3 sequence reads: CATSRVRQGEAFF. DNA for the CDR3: TGTGCCACCAGCAGAGTTCGCCAGGGCGAAGCTTTCTTT.

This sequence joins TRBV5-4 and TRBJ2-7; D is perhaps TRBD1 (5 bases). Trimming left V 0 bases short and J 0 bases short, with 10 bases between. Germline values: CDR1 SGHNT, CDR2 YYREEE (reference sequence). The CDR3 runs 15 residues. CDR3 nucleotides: TGTGCCAGCAGCTTGGGGCAGGGAATCTCCTACGAGCAGTACTTC. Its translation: CASSLGQGISYEQYF.

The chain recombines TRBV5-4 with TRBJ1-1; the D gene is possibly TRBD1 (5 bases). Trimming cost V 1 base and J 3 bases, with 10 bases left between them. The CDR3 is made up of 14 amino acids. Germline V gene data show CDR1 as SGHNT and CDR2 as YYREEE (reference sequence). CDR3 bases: TGTGCCAGCAGCTTGTCACAGGAGCACACTGAAGCTTTCTTT. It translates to CASSLSQEHTEAFF.

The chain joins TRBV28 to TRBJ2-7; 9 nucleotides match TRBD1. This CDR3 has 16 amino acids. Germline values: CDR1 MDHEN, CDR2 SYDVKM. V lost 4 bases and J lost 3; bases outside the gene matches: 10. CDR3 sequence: CASSSTGGVFGYEQYF. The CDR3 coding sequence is TGTGCCAGCAGTTCTACAGGGGGCGTTTTTGGCTACGAGCAGTACTTC. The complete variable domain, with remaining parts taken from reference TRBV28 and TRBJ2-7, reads DVKVTQSSRYLVKRTGEKVFLECVQDMDHENMFWYRQDPGLGLRLIYFSYDVKMKEKGDIPEGYSVSREKKERFSLILESASTNQTSMYLCASSSTGGVFGYEQYFGPGTRLTVT.